This T cell receptor beta chain originates from a study of lymphopenia after photon versus proton radiotherapy. Details on this clone: Its antigen is as yet unknown.

TCRdb's table, derived via immunoSEQ multiplex PCR, lists solely in-frame clones and lacks some. The sample carries 20,000 to 25,000 clones, around 89% recorded once. Broader study findings: Photon-treated patients lost naive T cells and TCR diversity; proton-treated stayed stable. After the lymphocyte nadir, photon-treated repertoires showed oligoclonal expansion, especially of CD8+ Temra cells.

From germline, CDR1 is MNHEY and CDR2 SVGAGI. The CDR3 has 12 residues. J lost 7 bases, V lost 6 bases, and 4 bases had no gene match. The chain has TRBV6-5 and TRBJ1-1, with TRBD1 matching over 8 bases. The sequenced sample was peripheral blood, obtained from a patient treated with proton-based radiotherapy. The TCR was taken from a man at least 80 years old with esophageal cancer. CDR3 sequence: CASRTGGLEAFF. CDR3 DNA: TGTGCCAGCAGAACAGGGGGGCTTGAAGCTTTCTTT.